These 3 T cell receptor beta chains originate from one sample sequenced in a study of OX40 agonist ivuxolimab in advanced cancers. The protocol was immunoSEQ multiplex PCR, while the TCRdb copy is restricted to in-frame clones and leaves out a portion. The sample lists tens of thousands of clones; more than 80% were seen once. Sequencing was performed on CD4+ or CD8+ T cells sorted from blood, taken in a trial of the OX40 agonist ivuxolimab. The receptors originated from an adult with an advanced solid tumor such as melanoma, head and neck, liver or kidney cancer.

This clone was recorded only once. V usage is TRBV2 and J usage is TRBJ2-7, with a tentative D call TRBD1 (6 bases). The CDR3 has 14 residues. With 8 bases removed from V and 0 bases from J, the gap between germline ends came to 14 bases. In germline, CDR1 is SNHLY, CDR2 FYNNEI. The CDR3 DNA reads TGTGCCAGCCAAAGACAGGCTAGCTCCTACGAGCAGTACTTC. Residues: CASQRQASSYEQYF.

The gene calls are TRBV7-9 and TRBJ1-3; TRBD1 is a possible D gene (6 bases). The ends were cut back, 6 bases at V and 4 bases at J, with 13 bases in the middle. Germline CDR1 is SEHNR and CDR2 is FQNEAQ (reference sequence). The CDR3 is 14 residues long. The CDR3 bases are TGTGCCAGCAGAGAGACAGGTGGAGGAAACACCATATATTTT. Its protein product is CASRETGGGNTIYF. The full variable domain, rest sourced from reference TRBV7-9 and TRBJ1-3, is DTGVSQNPRHKITKRGQNVTFRCDPISEHNRLYWYRQTLGQGPEFLTYFQNEAQLEKSRLLSDRFSAERPKGSFSTLEIQRTEQGDSAMYLCASRETGGGNTIYFGEGSWLTVV.

This chain connects TRBV6-1 to TRBJ2-1; D perhaps matches TRBD2 (6 bases). There are 13 residues in the CDR3. The germline V and J ends were trimmed by 4 bases and 4 bases, with 8 bases remaining between them. CDR1 is MNHNS, CDR2 SASEGT, per germline. CDR3 sequence: CASSAGLYNEQFF. The DNA of the CDR3 is TGTGCCAGCAGTGCGGGACTGTACAATGAGCAGTTCTTC.